These 29 T cell receptor beta chains originate from one sample sequenced in a study of T-cell memory formation after mild COVID-19. Each CDR3 protein is one row after TCRdb ran MiXCR on the 5' RACE reads. The sample has 280,000 or so distinct CDR3 sequences; roughly 8.2% are singletons. Material: PBMCs or a T cell subset sorted from them (not recorded which). The receptors shown here come from a man between 18 and 35 years old who had mild COVID-19 (a few samples of this study predate the infection). Cell type and time point are not known.

The chain has TRBV12-3 or TRBV12-4 and TRBJ1-5, with D hard to call. V lost 3 bases and J lost 4, with 10 bases in between. The CDR3 spans 14 residues. The CDR3 coding sequence is TGTGCCAGCAGTTTCTTTGAGTTGAATCAGCCCCAGCATTTT. As protein: CASSFFELNQPQHF.

This clonotype was seen ten or more times. The CDR3 DNA reads TGTGCCACCTTGAATGGGGACAGGGGCTGTGAAAAACTGTTTTTT. Protein: CATLNGDRGCEKLFF. The V and J genes are TRBV24-1 and TRBJ1-4; TRBD1 aligns across 10 bases. Germline trimming cut 9 bases from V and 7 bases from J; bases unmatched to any gene: 10. This CDR3 has 15 residues. The germline V gene has CDR1 KGHDR and CDR2 SFDVKD.

This clonotype was counted many times. This rearrangement joins TRBV20-1 to TRBJ1-1; D unresolved. Per the germline V gene, CDR1 is DFQATT and CDR2 is SNEGSKA (reference sequence). Trimming left V 3 bases short and J 1 base short, with 3 bases between. The CDR3 contains 11 residues. CDR3 nucleotide sequence: TGCAGTGCTAGGGAGAACACTGAAGCTTTCTTT. Protein product: CSARENTEAFF.

V is TRBV7-2 and J is TRBJ2-1, with D unclear. The germline V and J ends were trimmed by 1 base and 4 bases, with 11 bases remaining between them. Looked up from germline, CDR1 is SGHTA and CDR2 is FQGNSA. This CDR3 has 15 amino acids. CDR3 in DNA: TGTGCCAGCAGCTTAGGGCAGGAGAGGTACAATGAGCAGTTCTTC. It specifies CASSLGQERYNEQFF.

The chain links TRBV6-5 to TRBJ2-7; 7 bases line up with TRBD1. Trimming at V came to 2 bases and at J to 2 bases, leaving 3 bases not matched to a gene. Germline V CDR1 and CDR2: MNHEY, SVGAGI. The CDR3 totals 14 residues. The CDR3: CASSYMQGAYEQYV. The CDR3 DNA is TGTGCCAGCAGTTACATGCAGGGGGCCTACGAGCAGTACGTC.

Ten or more counts support this clonotype. The rearrangement links TRBV10-3 to TRBJ1-5, with D unclear. The CDR3 has 15 residues. Germline assignment: CDR1 ENHRY and CDR2 SYGVKD. Trimming left V 3 bases short and J 0 bases short, with 9 bases between. In DNA form, the CDR3 reads TGTGCCATCAGTGACCAGGAGCTTAGCAATCAGCCCCAGCATTTT. Amino acid sequence: CAISDQELSNQPQHF.

The table lists this clonotype with a few counts. The V gene is TRBV6-5, the J gene TRBJ2-3; 8 bases fit TRBD1. The CDR3 contains 14 residues. Losses at the gene ends were 6 bases for V and 5 bases for J; bases not matched to a gene: 7. Germline values: CDR1 MNHEY, CDR2 SVGAGI. In nucleotides, the CDR3 is TGTGCCAGCAGCCCCAGGGGGCAAGGAGATACGCAGTATTTT. This sequence encodes CASSPRGQGDTQYF.

In this sample, this clonotype turned up a few times. The rearrangement uses TRBV12-3 or TRBV12-4 and TRBJ1-5; no definite D call. The CDR3 sequence is 16 residues long. V was trimmed by 1 base and J by 0 bases, leaving 10 bases between them. Here the CDR3 DNA reads TGTGCCAGCAGTTTAGGGCCCATTTATAGCAATCAGCCCCAGCATTTT. The encoded protein is CASSLGPIYSNQPQHF.

This clonotype was counted many times. The J gene is TRBJ2-5, the V gene TRBV11-1; TRBD1 matches 7 bases. V shed 6 bases and J 3 bases; nucleotides not matched to a gene: 10. CDR3 size: 15 residues. Per germline, CDR1 SGHAT and CDR2 FQDESV (reference sequence). CDR3 in DNA: TGTGCCAGCAGGAACCGGGACAGAGGGGAAGAGACCCAGTACTTC. Translating it yields CASRNRDRGEETQYF.

The chain is built from TRBV7-3 and TRBJ2-7, with D possibly TRBD1 on 5 matching bases. Germline lookup yields CDR1 SGHTA and CDR2 FQGTGA. The V end lost 6 bases, the J end lost 5 bases, and 11 bases lay between the germline ends. The CDR3 sequence is 12 residues long. This CDR3 is CASSCRAHEQYV. CDR3 DNA sequence: TGTGCCAGCAGTTGCAGGGCCCACGAGCAGTACGTC.

A few counts support this clonotype. This rearrangement joins TRBV29-1 to TRBJ2-3; possible D gene TRBD2, 7 bases. V gave up 4 bases and J gave up 9 bases, with 17 bases separating them. This CDR3 comprises 13 residues. CDR1 SQVTM and CDR2 ANQGSEA come from the germline V gene. The CDR3 sequence is CSVGGGGLGTQYF. The CDR3 DNA reads TGCAGCGTTGGTGGGGGGGGGCTTGGGACGCAGTATTTT.

The chain recombines TRBV12-3 or TRBV12-4 with TRBJ2-2; a weak D match, TRBD2 (6 bases). The CDR3 covers 15 residues. Trimming shortened V by 2 bases and J by 6 bases, and 13 bases separated the two germline ends. CDR3 sequence reads: CASSLSEGRAGELFF. The CDR3, as DNA: TGTGCCAGCAGTTTATCGGAGGGGCGGGCCGGGGAGCTGTTTTTT.

A remark on this clonotype: This may be a read error: a much more frequent sequence differs by one nucleotide. The J gene is TRBJ2-7, the V gene TRBV5-1; 8 nucleotides agree with TRBD2. The ends lost 4 bases at V and 0 bases at J; junction bases unmatched: 6. CDR1 SGHRS and CDR2 YFSETQ come from the germline V gene. This CDR3 is 15 amino acids long. CDR3 protein: CASSQLSGSSYEQYF. The CDR3 nucleotides read TGCGCCAGCAGCCAGTTGAGCGGGAGCTCCTACGAGCAGTACTTC.

In this sample, this clonotype turned up a few times. The rearrangement links TRBV4-3 to TRBJ2-5, with TRBD1 matching over 7 bases. Germline V CDR1 and CDR2: LGHNA, YSLEER. V lost 6 bases, J lost 5 bases, and 6 bases stayed unmatched. The CDR3 is 13 amino acids. CDR3 in amino acids: CASSTGAWETQYF. The CDR3, as DNA: TGCGCCAGCAGTACAGGGGCTTGGGAGACCCAGTACTTC.

This clonotype was observed many times. V usage is TRBV12-3 or TRBV12-4 and J usage is TRBJ1-5, with D uncertain. CDR3 length: 15 residues. V lost 5 bases and J lost 0, with 11 bases in between. CDR3 in DNA: TGTGCCAGCAGTGAACGGACTAATAGCAATCAGCCCCAGCATTTT. It is translated as CASSERTNSNQPQHF.

This clonotype was picked up a small number of times. The V call is TRBV20-1, the J call TRBJ2-5; TRBD1 aligns across 10 bases. Germline CDR1 and CDR2: DFQATT and SNEGSKA (reference sequence). V shed 6 bases, J shed 10 bases, and the junction held 17 bases outside the gene matches. This CDR3 has 15 residues. The CDR3 region is CSANRQGARWDGQYF. CDR3 nucleotides: TGCAGTGCAAACCGACAGGGGGCCCGGTGGGATGGCCAGTACTTC.

There are a few counts of this clonotype. The J gene is TRBJ2-7, the V gene TRBV4-1; TRBD1 agrees at 7 bases. The CDR3 sequence is 16 residues long. Looked up from germline, CDR1 is MGHRA and CDR2 is YSYEKL. The V gene end was trimmed by 4 bases and the J gene end by 0 bases; junction bases not matched to a gene: 9. CDR3 sequence (DNA): TGCGCCAGCAGCCGGACGACCGGGACAGCCTCCTACGAGCAGTACTTC. Translating gives CASSRTTGTASYEQYF.

This clonotype occurred many times. The chain is built from TRBV7-2 and TRBJ2-3; D tentatively reads TRBD1 or TRBD2 (5 bases each). V dropped 5 bases and J dropped 6 bases, with 21 bases sitting between them. The CDR3 has 16 amino acids. The germline gives CDR1 SGHTA, CDR2 FQGNSA. CDR3 amino acids: CASSQGFITPGDTQYF. The CDR3 coding sequence is TGTGCCAGCAGCCAGGGTTTCATAACTCCGGGGGATACGCAGTATTTT.

The chain has TRBV5-1 and TRBJ2-5, with D perhaps being TRBD1 or TRBD2 (5 bases each). The CDR3 is made up of 14 amino acids. Trimming shortened V by 5 bases and J by 1 base, and 12 bases separated the two germline ends. Germline V gene sequence: CDR1 SGHRS, CDR2 YFSETQ. The CDR3 bases are TGCGCCAGCAGTTACACCGGGACCCAAGAGACCCAGTACTTC. Protein: CASSYTGTQETQYF.

The chain uses TRBV6-1 and TRBJ2-7; D may be TRBD1 (5 bases). Germline lookup yields CDR1 MNHNS and CDR2 SASEGT. The CDR3 length is 14 residues. The germline V and J ends were trimmed by 5 bases and 3 bases, with 14 bases remaining between them. The CDR3 reads CASSSRVTRYEQYV. In nucleotides, the CDR3 is TGTGCCAGCAGTAGCAGGGTTACCCGCTACGAGCAGTACGTC.

This chain joins TRBV20-1 and TRBJ1-5; D gene unclear. Germline CDR1 is DFQATT and CDR2 is SNEGSKA (reference sequence). The length of the CDR3 is 14 residues. Deletions cut 6 bases from V and 0 bases from J, with 12 bases between. CDR3 in amino acids: CSAVARTSNQPQHF. For the CDR3, the DNA is TGCAGTGCGGTAGCGAGGACTAGCAATCAGCCCCAGCATTTT.

This clonotype was observed at least ten times. The J gene is TRBJ1-3, the V gene TRBV29-1, with unresolved D. Trimming left V 7 bases short and J 0 bases short, with 7 bases between. Germline V gives CDR1 SQVTM, CDR2 ANQGSEA. The CDR3 runs to 12 residues. Here the CDR3 DNA reads TGCAGCGCCCACTACTCTGGAAACACCATATATTTT. This encodes CSAHYSGNTIYF.

The rearrangement links TRBV28 to TRBJ2-7, with 7 nucleotides matching TRBD1. Germline V lookup: CDR1 MDHEN, CDR2 SYDVKM. This CDR3 region has 14 residues. CDR3 nucleotide sequence: TGTGCCAGCAGTTTGGGGGACAGAACTTACGGGCAGTACGTC. It translates to CASSLGDRTYGQYV.

The chain links TRBV4-2 to TRBJ1-1; the match to TRBD1 covers 8 bases. After removal of 1 base from V and 1 base from J, the junction contained 8 bases not matched to a gene. The CDR3 is 17 amino acids. Germline V gene sequence: CDR1 LGHNA, CDR2 YNFKEQ. CDR3 DNA sequence: TGTGCCAGCAGCCAAGGGACAGGGATACTTTCGAACACTGAAGCTTTCTTT. Translating it yields CASSQGTGILSNTEAFF.

This clonotype came up many times. The junction differs from germline at one of its ends, possibly a read error. V gene TRBV15 combines with J gene TRBJ2-4; a weak D match, TRBD1 (5 bases). Looked up from germline, CDR1 is LNHNV and CDR2 is YYDKDF (reference sequence). The length of the CDR3 is 16 residues. In DNA form, the CDR3 reads TGTGCCACCAGCAGAGATGGTTTCGGACAACCTTTAAAAATTGACTTC. This sequence encodes CATSRDGFGQPLKIDF. Filled out from reference TRBV15 and TRBJ2-4, the complete variable domain reads DAMVIQNPRYQVTQFGKPVTLSCSQTLNHNVMYWYQQKSSQAPKLLFHYYDKDFNNEADTPDNFQSRRPNTSFCFLDIRSPGLGDTAMYLCATSRDGFGQPLKIDFGAGTRLSVL.

The V call is TRBV20-1, the J call TRBJ1-1; tentative D call: TRBD1 (6 bases). The germline V gene has CDR1 DFQATT and CDR2 SNEGSKA (reference sequence). V lost 4 bases to trimming and J lost 1 base, with 7 bases between them. The CDR3 has 12 residues. The CDR3 region is CSATTGNTEAFF. CDR3 DNA sequence: TGCAGTGCTACGACAGGGAACACTGAAGCTTTCTTT.

This clonotype was recorded many times. The V and J genes are TRBV4-1 and TRBJ1-1, with D possibly matching TRBD1 (6 bases). The CDR3 is 13 residues long. The germline gives CDR1 MGHRA, CDR2 YSYEKL. V lost 0 bases, J lost 11 bases, and 13 bases lay in between. The CDR3 region has the DNA TGCGCCAGCAGCCAAGAGAGGCAGGGGAGGGCTTTCTTT. It yields the protein CASSQERQGRAFF.

The chain links TRBV19 to TRBJ1-1; TRBD1 matches at 8 bases. The CDR3 extends over 15 amino acids. Germline CDR1 is LNHDA and CDR2 is SQIVND (reference sequence). Losses at the gene ends were 6 bases for V and 4 bases for J; bases not matched to a gene: 10. The CDR3 DNA follows: TGTGCCAGTAGCTCCCTCGCCACAGGGGGCACTGAAGCTTTCTTT. Protein: CASSSLATGGTEAFF.

This chain connects TRBV19 to TRBJ1-1; D gene uncertain. CDR1 is LNHDA and CDR2 is SQIVND in the germline V gene (reference sequence). This CDR3 spans 13 amino acids. The V end was cut by 4 bases, the J end by 5 bases, with 11 bases between. The CDR3 here is CASSTFLWTEAFF. Here the CDR3 DNA reads TGTGCCAGTAGTACCTTTTTATGGACTGAAGCTTTCTTT.